This entry lists 2 T cell receptor beta chains sequenced from one sample in a study of early T cells in non-severe SARS-CoV-2 infection (dated by TCRdb to about 2021). Library method: 5' RACE. For sequencing, a NextSeq 500 was employed. Through fastp at Q25 and MiXCR, TCRdb rebuilt clones from the public reads, retaining in-frame beta chains. Rows with a matching CDR3 protein are joined into one entry that keeps the most common DNA and genes. The sample table records approximately 30,000 distinct CDR3 sequences; roughly 5.1% of these occur just once. Clones ranked in the top ten supply 9.5% to 13% of the sample. Source material: whole blood. The receptors come from an adult who was a healthcare worker with PCR-confirmed SARS-CoV-2 infection or an uninfected control (not recorded which).

This clonotype has a count of ten or more. The V and J genes are TRBV6-1 and TRBJ2-7; a weak D match, TRBD1 (5 bases). Trimming removed 2 bases at V and 4 bases at J, with 18 bases between. CDR1 is MNHNS and CDR2 is SASEGT in the germline V gene. This CDR3 has 16 amino acids. The CDR3 nucleotides are TGTGCCAGCAGTGAATCCATCCCCACGGCAGGGTACGAGCAGTACTTC. Its translation: CASSESIPTAGYEQYF.

In this sample, this clonotype turned up many times. The V gene is TRBV7-2, the J gene TRBJ2-1; 8 bases fit TRBD1. CDR1 and CDR2 from the germline V gene are SGHTA and FQGNSA. V was pared by 4 bases and J by 7 bases, with 9 bases of the junction left unmatched. The CDR3 runs 15 residues. The CDR3 is CASSSRTGISNEQFF. CDR3 coding DNA: TGTGCCAGCAGCTCCCGGACAGGGATTAGTAATGAGCAGTTCTTC.